This entry lists 22 T cell receptor beta chains sequenced from one sample in a study of beta chain features in type 1 diabetes. Expressed TCRB transcripts were sequenced after all isolated RNA was converted to cDNA. Only in-frame clones appear in the TCRdb table, and some are missing; sequencing was by immunoSEQ multiplex PCR. The table records some 410,000 clones, about 10% of them present only once. The sample taken for sequencing was naive CD4+ T cells from blood. All receptors come from a woman younger than 35 in good health.

Comments on this clone: This sample includes further DNA sequences coding for the same CDR3. The chain is built from TRBV7-2 and TRBJ2-7; D not resolved. Germline lookup yields CDR1 SGHTA and CDR2 FQGNSA. The CDR3 contains 13 residues. Deletions cut 0 bases from V and 0 bases from J, with 3 bases between. The CDR3 DNA sequence: TGTGCCAGCAGCTTAGCCTTCTCCTACGAGCAGTACTTC. This encodes CASSLAFSYEQYF.

Only a few counts were recorded for this clone. The chain recombines TRBV23-1 with TRBJ2-1; TRBD1 might be the D (5 bases). TRBV23-1 is placed among ORFs of uncertain function. V lost 8 bases to trimming and J lost 0 bases, with 20 bases between them. The CDR3 is 17 amino acids. The CDR3 sequence: CASGRQTGPSSYNEQFF. As DNA, the CDR3 is TGCGCCAGCGGAAGACAGACGGGCCCTAGCTCCTACAATGAGCAGTTCTTC.

This clone was counted a few times. The chain is built from TRBV5-1 and TRBJ2-5; D is unresolved. V was pared by 2 bases and J by 7 bases, with 9 bases between. The CDR3 has 12 amino acids. Germline loops: CDR1 SGHRS, CDR2 YFSETQ. The CDR3 protein is CASSLLTGTQYF. As DNA, the CDR3 is TGCGCCAGCAGCTTACTGACTGGGACCCAGTACTTC.

The chain joins TRBV7-2 to TRBJ1-2; TRBD1 is a possible D gene (5 bases). Looked up from germline, CDR1 is SGHTA and CDR2 is FQGNSA. The CDR3 runs to 14 residues. The ends were cut back, 1 base at V and 4 bases at J, with 10 bases in the middle. The CDR3: CASSLGGMSYGYTF. As DNA, the CDR3 is TGTGCCAGCAGCTTAGGGGGGATGTCCTATGGCTACACCTTC.

There are a few counts of this clone. The chain joins TRBV9 to TRBJ1-1; D gene ambiguous. The V and J ends lost 0 bases and 6 bases respectively, with 12 bases between them. The CDR3 runs 14 residues. Germline loops: CDR1 SGDLS, CDR2 YYNGEE. The CDR3 nucleotides read TGTGCCAGCAGCGTAGGTCCGGGCAGTCCTGAAGCTTTCTTT. It codes for CASSVGPGSPEAFF.

This clone was counted between two and nine times. The chain carries TRBV14 and TRBJ1-1; 10 nucleotides line up with TRBD1. This CDR3 region has 15 residues. The V gene's germline CDR1 is SGHDN and CDR2 FVKESK. V was pared by 2 bases and J by 5 bases, with 5 bases of the junction left unmatched. The CDR3 DNA reads as TGTGCCAGCAGCCAATGGACAGGGGGGACGACTGAAGCTTTCTTT. This encodes CASSQWTGGTTEAFF. The variable domain in full, completed from reference TRBV14 and TRBJ1-1, reads EAGVTQFPSHSVIEKGQTVTLRCDPISGHDNLYWYRRVMGKEIKFLLHFVKESKQDESGMPNNRFLAERTGGTYSTLKVQPAELEDSGVYFCASSQWTGGTTEAFFGQGTRLTVV.

This clone occurred a few times. This rearrangement joins TRBV2 to TRBJ1-3; no clear D gene. V was pared by 3 bases and J by 4 bases, with 7 bases between. Germline assignment: CDR1 SNHLY and CDR2 FYNNEI. The CDR3 sequence is 13 residues long. The CDR3 region is CASSDGLGNTIYF. The CDR3 DNA sequence: TGTGCCAGCAGTGACGGTTTGGGAAACACCATATATTTT.

Only a few counts were recorded for this clone. J is TRBJ2-4 and V is TRBV28, with a possible D match to TRBD2 (6 bases). The V end lost 6 bases, the J end lost 6 bases, and 18 bases lay between the germline ends. The germline V gene has CDR1 MDHEN and CDR2 SYDVKM. The CDR3 spans 15 residues. CDR3 in DNA: TGTGCCAGCAGCCCAGATATCGTGGGGGGAAACATTCAGTACTTC. It specifies CASSPDIVGGNIQYF.

This clone was counted a few times. The chain employs TRBV2 and TRBJ2-7, with a tentative D call TRBD1 (6 bases). V lost 8 bases and J lost 0, with 14 bases in between. Per germline, CDR1 SNHLY and CDR2 FYNNEI. The CDR3 totals 14 residues. The DNA for the CDR3 is TGTGCCAGCCTCGATGGGGGCTCCTCCTACGAGCAGTACTTC. Translated: CASLDGGSSYEQYF.

V gene TRBV7-3 combines with J gene TRBJ2-2; D ambiguous. Germline CDR1 is SGHTA and CDR2 is FQGTGA. The CDR3 runs 12 residues. Trimming took off 5 bases at V and 5 bases at J, with 6 bases between the two ends. The CDR3 protein is CASSIGTGELFF. DNA of the CDR3: TGTGCCAGCAGCATAGGTACCGGGGAGCTGTTTTTT.

The genes are TRBV9 and TRBJ2-7, with D hard to call. Germline CDR1 and CDR2: SGDLS and YYNGEE. The CDR3 totals 12 residues. Deletions cut 9 bases from V and 2 bases from J, with 12 bases between. CDR3 coding DNA: TGTGCCAAGTTTGAGAGCCCCTACGAGCAGTACGTC. Residues: CAKFESPYEQYV.

The chain uses TRBV2 and TRBJ2-5; TRBD2 is a possible D gene (7 bases). Germline assignment: CDR1 SNHLY and CDR2 FYNNEI. V lost 8 bases, J lost 5 bases, and 18 bases lay in between. There are 14 residues in the CDR3. CDR3 bases: TGTGCCAGCCGGCGGGGGCTCCCCCTGGAGACCCAGTACTTC. It yields the protein CASRRGLPLETQYF.

V usage is TRBV2 and J usage is TRBJ2-1; D is possibly TRBD2 (6 bases). The CDR3 loop spans 12 amino acids. Trimming took off 5 bases at V and 6 bases at J, with 8 bases between the two ends. The germline V gene has CDR1 SNHLY and CDR2 FYNNEI. The DNA for the CDR3 is TGTGCCAGCAGTTTGGGACTCAATGAGCAGTTCTTC. Amino acid sequence: CASSLGLNEQFF.

A few counts support this clone. The chain has TRBV4-3 and TRBJ2-1; D is perhaps TRBD2 (5 bases). V gave up 3 bases and J gave up 4 bases, with 10 bases separating them. Germline assignment: CDR1 LGHNA and CDR2 YSLEER. There are 14 residues in the CDR3. The CDR3 sequence is CASSQNSEYNEQFF. CDR3 coding DNA: TGCGCCAGCAGCCAGAATAGCGAGTACAATGAGCAGTTCTTC.

This clone was seen only a few times. The chain combines TRBV30 with TRBJ2-2; D is uncertain. CDR1 and CDR2 from the germline V gene are GTSNPN and SVGIG (reference sequence). The V end was cut by 3 bases, the J end by 1 base, with 9 bases between. The CDR3 spans 14 residues. The CDR3 region has the DNA TGTGCCTGGAGGTTGGATAAGAACACCGGGGAGCTGTTTTTT. Its translation is CAWRLDKNTGELFF. Variable domain in full (rest from reference TRBV30 and TRBJ2-2): SQTIHQWPATLVQPVGSPLSLECTVEGTSNPNLYWYRQAAGRGLQLLFYSVGIGQISSEVPQNLSASRPQDRQFILSSKKLLLSDSGFYLCAWRLDKNTGELFFGEGSRLTVL.

This clone was counted only a few times. The J gene is TRBJ2-1, the V gene TRBV9, with 8 positions matching TRBD1. Unmatched junction bases numbered 6, after V lost 0 bases and J lost 4 bases. This CDR3 is built from 16 residues. Germline V CDR1 and CDR2: SGDLS, YYNGEE. The DNA for the CDR3 is TGTGCCAGCAGCGTAGCCGGACAGGGAAGGTACAATGAGCAGTTCTTC. This translates into CASSVAGQGRYNEQFF.

This clone appeared a few times. This rearrangement joins TRBV7-9 to TRBJ2-2, with 10 bases fitting TRBD1. Germline V gives CDR1 SEHNR, CDR2 FQNEAQ (reference sequence). This CDR3 is built from 16 residues. The V segment lost 7 bases and the J segment 3 bases; nucleotides outside the gene matches: 8. The CDR3 bases are TGTGCCAGCACCCGACGGACAGGGGGGTACACCGGGGAGCTGTTTTTT. It specifies CASTRRTGGYTGELFF.

This clone showed up just a few times. V gene TRBV7-2 combines with J gene TRBJ2-5; 9 bases align to TRBD1. The CDR3 consists of 15 residues. The germline CDR1 and CDR2 sequences are SGHTA and FQGNSA. V shed 5 bases and J 6 bases; nucleotides not matched to a gene: 10. CDR3 bases: TGTGCCAGCAGCCCAACCCCGACAGGGGGAAAGACCCAGTACTTC. It translates to CASSPTPTGGKTQYF.

The table lists this clone with a few counts. The V and J genes are TRBV7-2 and TRBJ2-7; no clear D. Germline CDR1 reads SGHTA; CDR2 reads FQGNSA. The CDR3 sequence is 14 residues long. With 1 base removed from V and 1 base from J, the gap between germline ends came to 8 bases. The CDR3 DNA follows: TGTGCCAGCAGCTTAGTTGACGGATCCTACGAGCAGTACGTC. As protein: CASSLVDGSYEQYV.

This clone was counted only a few times. V is TRBV14 and J is TRBJ2-2; TRBD2 matches 7 bases. This CDR3 has 14 residues. Germline V CDR1 and CDR2: SGHDN, FVKESK. V lost 4 bases and J lost 7; bases outside the gene matches: 6. The CDR3 spells CASSRRGGSGELFF. CDR3 sequence (DNA): TGTGCCAGCAGCCGCCGCGGGGGTAGCGGGGAGCTGTTTTTT.

The rearrangement joins TRBV4-3 to TRBJ2-4; no firm D call. This CDR3 comprises 16 residues. CDR1 and CDR2 (germline): LGHNA, YSLEER. Trimming took off 1 base at V and 0 bases at J, with 10 bases between the two ends. The CDR3 here is CASSQVLAVAKNIQYF. The CDR3 region has the DNA TGCGCCAGCAGCCAAGTCCTTGCGGTAGCCAAAAACATTCAGTACTTC.

This clone was counted a few times. The CDR3 spells CASSEYPTTSGGEETQYF. In DNA form, the CDR3 reads TGTGCCAGCAGTGAATACCCAACGACTAGCGGGGGAGAAGAGACCCAGTACTTC. The chain combines TRBV25-1 with TRBJ2-5; TRBD2 aligns across 12 bases. Per the germline V gene, CDR1 is MGHDK and CDR2 is SYGVNS. The CDR3 consists of 18 residues. After removal of 0 bases from V and 3 bases from J, the junction contained 8 bases not matched to a gene.